The 11 T cell receptor beta chains presented below share a single source sample, sequenced in a study of yellow fever vaccine responses in identical twins. In TCRdb, the RT-PCR reads were re-called with MiXCR into one record per CDR3 protein. The sample records 30,000 to 40,000 distinct CDR3 sequences, almost 60% being singletons. The sample was T cells from blood (PBMCs), unsorted or a sorted subset (not recorded which), taken before or after yellow fever vaccination (not recorded which). The receptors stem from a woman between 18 and 29 years old who received the yellow fever vaccine.

This clonotype was seen more than once but under ten times. V is TRBV6-1 and J is TRBJ2-1, with a weak D call TRBD1 (5 bases). CDR1 is MNHNS and CDR2 is SASEGT in the germline V gene. The CDR3 length is 14 residues. V was clipped by 5 bases and J by 7 bases, with 15 bases between them. The CDR3 region is CASSPFSRGNEQFF. CDR3 nucleotide sequence: TGTGCCAGCAGTCCCTTTTCAAGGGGAAATGAGCAGTTCTTC.

This clonotype was observed a single time. V is TRBV4-1 and J is TRBJ1-5; D is perhaps TRBD1 (5 bases). This CDR3 comprises 16 residues. CDR1 and CDR2 from the germline V gene are MGHRA and YSYEKL. Trimming removed 4 bases at V and 4 bases at J, with 17 bases between. The CDR3 is CASSPNPLGANQPQHF. In DNA, the CDR3 is TGCGCCAGCAGCCCCAACCCCCTCGGGGCAAATCAGCCCCAGCATTTT.

The J gene is TRBJ2-2, the V gene TRBV29-1; D is possibly TRBD2 (5 bases). There are 13 residues in the CDR3. V was clipped by 5 bases and J by 7 bases, with 14 bases between them. Germline CDR1 is SQVTM and CDR2 is ANQGSEA. The chain's CDR3 is CSVSGIQGGELFF. The DNA for the CDR3 is TGCAGCGTTTCCGGGATCCAAGGCGGGGAGCTGTTTTTT.

This clonotype rates as medium-sized. The rearrangement links TRBV29-1 to TRBJ2-1; D remains ambiguous. CDR3 length: 12 amino acids. Germline V lookup: CDR1 SQVTM, CDR2 ANQGSEA. The CDR3 sequence: CITKSGYNEQFF. The CDR3 bases are TGCATTACAAAGTCGGGCTACAATGAGCAGTTCTTC.

This clonotype was seen more than once but under ten times. The rearrangement uses TRBV4-1 and TRBJ1-2; D remains ambiguous. Germline V gene sequence: CDR1 MGHRA, CDR2 YSYEKL. V lost 5 bases, J lost 1 base, and 14 bases lay in between. The CDR3 is 15 residues long. CDR3 region: CASSEATLLNYGYTF. The CDR3 region has the DNA TGCGCCAGCAGCGAAGCTACCCTTCTTAACTATGGCTACACCTTC.

The J gene is TRBJ1-1, the V gene TRBV4-1; D is undetermined. V was shortened by 0 bases and J by 6 bases, with 14 bases between the two germline ends. Germline V CDR1 and CDR2: MGHRA, YSYEKL. This CDR3 comprises 15 residues. DNA of the CDR3: TGCGCCAGCAGCCAAGAAGAAGGGAATTTCGCTGAAGCTTTCTTT. Translated, it gives CASSQEEGNFAEAFF.

The V gene is TRBV2, the J gene TRBJ2-7; D not certain. The CDR3 has 12 residues. Deletions cut 1 base from V and 4 bases from J, with 5 bases between. In germline, CDR1 is SNHLY, CDR2 FYNNEI. Written as DNA, the CDR3 is TGTGCCAGCAGTGAAGTTTCTTACGAGCAGTACGTC. Amino acids: CASSEVSYEQYV.

The CDR3 region has the DNA TGTGCCAGCAGCCCCTTCCGGGGAAACACCATATATTTT. Its translation: CASSPFRGNTIYF. This rearrangement joins TRBV11-2 to TRBJ1-3; D remains unclear. In germline, CDR1 is SGHAT, CDR2 FQNNGV. The V end lost 5 bases, the J end lost 4 bases, and 9 bases lay between the germline ends. There are 13 residues in the CDR3.

The chain is built from TRBV19 and TRBJ2-4, with no clear D. Trimming removed 2 bases from V and 9 bases from J, with 8 bases in between. The CDR3 spans 12 residues. CDR1 is LNHDA and CDR2 is SQIVND in the germline V gene (reference sequence). For the CDR3, the DNA is TGTGCCAGTAGTATACCCGTGGGCATTCAGTACTTC. Its protein is CASSIPVGIQYF.

The chain recombines TRBV2 with TRBJ1-5, with D possibly being TRBD1 (5 bases). The CDR3 contains 17 residues. CDR1 and CDR2 (germline): SNHLY, FYNNEI. V shed 3 bases and J shed 1 base, with 16 bases lying between them. This CDR3 reads CASSEGQGGVSNQPQHF. Here the CDR3 DNA reads TGTGCCAGCAGTGAGGGTCAGGGAGGGGTGAGCAATCAGCCCCAGCATTTT.

The chain has TRBV9 and TRBJ2-2, with unresolved D. CDR1 and CDR2 (germline): SGDLS, YYNGEE. Between the trimmed V and J ends, which lost 0 bases and 6 bases, there was a span of 9 bases. CDR3 length: 14 amino acids. The CDR3 loop is CASSVAKVAGELFF. In DNA, the CDR3 is TGTGCCAGCAGCGTAGCTAAAGTCGCCGGGGAGCTGTTTTTT.